This T cell receptor beta chain was retrieved from a study of T cell responses to AZD1222 COVID-19 vaccine. Regarding the study as a whole: Females made up more of the donors, who were largely white British, and clonal diversity may have come out too low. Among spike-specific TCRs, nearly half reportedly target unmutated variant regions.

CDR1 and CDR2 (germline): MNHEY, SVGAGI. This CDR3 comprises 14 residues. Losses at the gene ends were 7 bases for V and 7 bases for J; bases not matched to a gene: 10. As regards this clone: Antigen specificity is unknown.

Data came from immunoSEQ multiplex PCR; TCRdb stores just in-frame clones and leaves some out. The table includes approximately 140,000 clones, 80% to 85% detected once. The sample in question was peripheral blood, obtained on day 0 of MenACWY control vaccination. This clonotype was obtained from an adult in good health. V is TRBV6-5 and J is TRBJ1-5, with 7 nucleotides matching TRBD1. The CDR3 nucleotides read TGTGCCAGCACCCAGGGGGTAGGTGGCCAGCCCCAGCATTTT. It yields the protein CASTQGVGGQPQHF.